A selection of T cell receptor beta chains follows, all from one sample in a study of T-cell memory formation after mild COVID-19. TCRdb reprocessed the 5' RACE reads via MiXCR and lists one record per CDR3 protein. The sample records around 300,000 distinct CDR3 sequences, around 15% being singletons. Source material: PBMCs or a T cell subset sorted from them (not recorded which). All receptors come from a man aged 18 to 29 who had mild COVID-19 (a few samples of this study predate the infection). Cell type and time point are not known. CDR3s include the opening cysteine and the closing phenylalanine or tryptophan. Each record gives: clone size, D gene, V gene, J gene, CDR3 protein. The D gene is left open where the match is weak. Size is omitted from some rows. Given values are once, few, many or a class for expanded clones.

>few|.|TRBV5-8|TRBJ2-3
CASSPSSGSTQYF
>.|.|TRBV6-2/TRBV6-3|TRBJ2-1
CASRLRPGPSHEQFF
>.|.|TRBV7-9|TRBJ2-2
CASSLGSTSKRTPSTGELFF
>few|.|TRBV19|TRBJ1-2
CASSIRINYGYTF
>few|.|TRBV24-1|TRBJ2-5
CATSDPMESTELQYF
>.|TRBD1|TRBV6-5|TRBJ2-5
CASSYGDRGETQYF
>many|TRBD1|TRBV12-3/TRBV12-4|TRBJ2-7
CASSLGQGAGEQYF
>.|TRBD2|TRBV20-1|TRBJ2-3
CSARAPSGVGYTQYF
>.|.|TRBV20-1|TRBJ2-1
CSARDRGLYNEQFF
>few|TRBD1|TRBV27|TRBJ1-1
CASSLWGQGITEAFF
>few|TRBD1|TRBV5-1|TRBJ2-2
CASKGQGATGELFF
>few|.|TRBV6-5|TRBJ1-1
CASSLHGRAREAFF
>.|.|TRBV11-2|TRBJ2-2
CASRKTGPENTGELFF
>many|.|TRBV5-6|TRBJ1-5
CASSLGPDSNQPQHF
>few|.|TRBV20-1|TRBJ1-2
CSARRFPNGYTF
>.|.|TRBV12-3/TRBV12-4|TRBJ2-2
CASNSPIAANTGELFF
>.|.|TRBV15|TRBJ2-5
CATSRTRGLEETQYF
>.|.|TRBV5-6|TRBJ1-2
CASSLVRTSNYGYTF
>.|.|TRBV9|TRBJ1-2
CASSKEESSYGYTF
>.|.|TRBV7-9|TRBJ1-1
CASSFLEGSNTEAFF
>.|TRBD1|TRBV5-6|TRBJ1-1
CASSSTGEGNTEAFF
>many|.|TRBV7-9|TRBJ2-5
CASSLGYQETQYF
>.|.|TRBV5-1|TRBJ2-5
CASSYQPGLAQETQYF
>.|TRBD2|TRBV5-1|TRBJ2-2
CATSLLAGSLTGELFF
>few|TRBD2|TRBV20-1|TRBJ2-5
CSADPRTSGGKETQYF
>.|.|TRBV4-1|TRBJ2-4
CASSRGPGTGNIQYF
>.|.|TRBV24-1|TRBJ2-3
CATSDRGRSGTDTQYF
>.|.|TRBV7-2|TRBJ1-4
CASRKTGVSSNEKLFF
>few|.|TRBV3-1|TRBJ2-2
CASSQRLVDTGELFF
>few|.|TRBV4-1|TRBJ1-5
CASSPGSRRNQPQHF
>few|TRBD1|TRBV29-1|TRBJ1-5
CSVEGTGSDQPQHF
>many|.|TRBV12-3/TRBV12-4|TRBJ1-2
CASSLASGNGYTF
>.|.|TRBV6-1|TRBJ2-3
CASSEAWPGGGTQYF
>few|TRBD1|TRBV3-1|TRBJ2-3
CASSQHGTGLTDTQYF
>few|.|TRBV12-3/TRBV12-4|TRBJ1-5
CASSPADGTLAQHF
>.|.|TRBV7-3|TRBJ2-2
CASTLTVLGAATGELFF
>.|TRBD1|TRBV6-5|TRBJ2-3
CASSSRDRLTDTQYF
>.|TRBD2|TRBV4-3|TRBJ2-1
CASSQDRQRGRRNEQFF
>.|.|TRBV7-8|TRBJ1-1
CASTPGRRGPIAEAFF
>.|.|TRBV7-2|TRBJ2-3
CASSVDGTGSDTQYF
>few|TRBD2|TRBV5-1|TRBJ2-5
CASSLAIRTSGEETQYF
>many|.|TRBV7-2|TRBJ1-1
CASSPGLAKNTEAFF
>.|.|TRBV20-1|TRBJ2-7
CSAAKPGTSYEQYF
>.|TRBD1|TRBV18|TRBJ1-6
CASHLDRDSPLHF
>many|TRBD1|TRBV5-1|TRBJ2-1
CASGRDSEDNEQFF
>few|.|TRBV7-9|TRBJ2-7
CASSLEVVGSSYEQYF
>few|.|TRBV19|TRBJ2-3
CASNHRPTDTQYF
>.|.|TRBV29-1|TRBJ1-2
CSVEDRRGVKGYTF
>few|.|TRBV7-9|TRBJ1-5
CASSLENQPQHF
>few|.|TRBV7-9|TRBJ2-1
CASSLLGTGGHEQFF
>.|TRBD2|TRBV24-1|TRBJ2-1
CATSDSAWGGNSYNEQFF
>few|TRBD1|TRBV28|TRBJ2-3
CASSLDRGSDSTDTQYF
>.|.|TRBV4-1|TRBJ1-2
CASSQGQQGYGYSF
>many|TRBD1|TRBV9|TRBJ2-4
CASSPGTGGTKNIQYF
>.|TRBD1|TRBV6-2/TRBV6-3|TRBJ2-7
CASSYSIGTGFDEQYF
>few|.|TRBV29-1|TRBJ1-4
CSAGGQGGEKLFF
>.|.|TRBV7-2|TRBJ1-1
CASSHPGALRGEAFF
>few|TRBD1|TRBV7-6|TRBJ2-3
CASTPGPGGGDTQYF